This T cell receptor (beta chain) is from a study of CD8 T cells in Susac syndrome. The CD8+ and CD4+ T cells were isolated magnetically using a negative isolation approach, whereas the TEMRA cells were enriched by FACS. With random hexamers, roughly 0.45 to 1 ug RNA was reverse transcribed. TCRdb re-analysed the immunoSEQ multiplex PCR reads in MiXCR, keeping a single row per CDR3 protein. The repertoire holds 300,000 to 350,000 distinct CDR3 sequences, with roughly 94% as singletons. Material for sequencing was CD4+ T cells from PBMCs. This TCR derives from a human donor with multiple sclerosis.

For the CDR3, the DNA is TGCAGTGCTAGATTCGCGGGAGAGATGACCTACGAGCAGTACTTC. Encoded protein: CSARFAGEMTYEQYF. The chain employs TRBV20-1 and TRBJ2-7; 7 bases fit TRBD2. The CDR3 runs to 15 residues. Germline CDR1 reads DFQATT; CDR2 reads SNEGSKA (reference sequence). V dropped 2 bases and J dropped 2; count of bases not matched to a gene: 9.